This T cell receptor (beta chain) was identified in a study of T cell repertoires in cytomegalovirus infection. Study-wide context: Evidence of both CMV infection and a matching HLA type came from public TCR beta signatures.

Comments on this clonotype: Its antigen is unknown.

TCRdb redid the calling of the reads with MiXCR, one entry per CDR3 protein. The table has about half a million distinct CDR3 sequences, around a third seen once. Study-level findings and limits: Totalled public TCR beta family frequency picked out people who carried CMV plus the relevant HLA.

Trimming removed 2 bases from V and 5 bases from J, with 12 bases in between. The length of the CDR3 is 14 residues. Germline V lookup: CDR1 MGHDK, CDR2 SYGVNS. The specimen comprised cultured PBMCs, sampled from culture after CMV antigen stimulation. This clonotype was sampled from a human donor in good health (CMV status not recorded). Some clones in this sample may be carry-over from other donors' samples. The V call is TRBV25-1, the J call TRBJ1-1; D unresolved. CDR3 sequence: CASSEMGFGTEAFF. Written as DNA, the CDR3 is TGTGCCAGCAGTGAAATGGGATTCGGGACTGAAGCTTTCTTT.